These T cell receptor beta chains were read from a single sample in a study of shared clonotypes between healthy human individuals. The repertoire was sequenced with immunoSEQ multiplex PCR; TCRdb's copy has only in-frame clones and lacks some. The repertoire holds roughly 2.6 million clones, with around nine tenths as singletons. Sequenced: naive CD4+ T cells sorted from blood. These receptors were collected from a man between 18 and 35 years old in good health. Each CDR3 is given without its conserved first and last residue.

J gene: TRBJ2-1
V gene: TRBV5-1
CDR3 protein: ASSFVSDEQF

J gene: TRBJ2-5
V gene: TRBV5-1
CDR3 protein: ASSLSLAQETQY

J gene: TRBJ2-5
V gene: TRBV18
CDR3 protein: ASSPGLQETQY

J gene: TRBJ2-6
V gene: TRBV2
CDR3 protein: ASRDNGQGTNVLT

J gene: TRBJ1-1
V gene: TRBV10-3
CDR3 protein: AISARTGMNTEAF

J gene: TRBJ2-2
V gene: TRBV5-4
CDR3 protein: ASSPLAANTGELF

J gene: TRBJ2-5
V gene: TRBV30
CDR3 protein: AWRLAGGPWEQY

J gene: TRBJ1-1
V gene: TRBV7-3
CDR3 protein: ASSSGQGATEAF

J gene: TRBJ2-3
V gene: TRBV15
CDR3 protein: ATSSFLVAGADTQY

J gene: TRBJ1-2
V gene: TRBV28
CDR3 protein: ASSIMGQGMRGYT

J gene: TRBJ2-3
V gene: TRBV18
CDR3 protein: ASSLKRGGTDTQY

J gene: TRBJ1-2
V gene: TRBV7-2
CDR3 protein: ASSSRGDRDGYT

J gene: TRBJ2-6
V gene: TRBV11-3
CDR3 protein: ASSPGQGASGANVLT

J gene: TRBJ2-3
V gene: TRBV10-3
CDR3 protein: ASGRGTTDTQY

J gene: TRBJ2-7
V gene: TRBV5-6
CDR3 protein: ASSLAGTGMYEQY

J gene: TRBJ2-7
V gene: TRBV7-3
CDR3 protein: ASSLRGGYEQY

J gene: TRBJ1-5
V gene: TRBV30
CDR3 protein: AWTLEGLDQPQH

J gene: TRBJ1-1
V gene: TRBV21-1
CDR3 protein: ASSSPGKAF

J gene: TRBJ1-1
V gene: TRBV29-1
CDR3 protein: SVDGQGNTEAF

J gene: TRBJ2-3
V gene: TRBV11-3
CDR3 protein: ASSFSSGGGTDTQY

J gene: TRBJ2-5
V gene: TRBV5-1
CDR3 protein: ASSPNWTARETQY

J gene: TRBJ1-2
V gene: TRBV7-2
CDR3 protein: ASSLAVVGYGYT

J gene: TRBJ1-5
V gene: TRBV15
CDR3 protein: ATSRDGINSNQPQH

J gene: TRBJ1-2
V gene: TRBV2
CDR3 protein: ASSLDSSYGYT

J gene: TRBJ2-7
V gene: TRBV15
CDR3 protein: ATSRDVAAGSEQY

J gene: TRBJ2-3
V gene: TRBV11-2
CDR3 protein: ASSLAGQGRFTDTQY

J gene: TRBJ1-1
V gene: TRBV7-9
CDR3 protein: ASRGGYQGNTEAF

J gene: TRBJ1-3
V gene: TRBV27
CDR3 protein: ASSSATGSRGNTIY

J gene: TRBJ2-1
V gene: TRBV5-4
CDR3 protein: ASSLPGLVYNEQF

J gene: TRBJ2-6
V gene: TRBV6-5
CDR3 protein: ASYRSGGANVLT

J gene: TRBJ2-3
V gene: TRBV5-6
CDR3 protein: ASSFWVVAGDTQY

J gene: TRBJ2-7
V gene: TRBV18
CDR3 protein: ASSPPGRDTYEQY

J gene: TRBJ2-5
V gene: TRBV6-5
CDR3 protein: ASSKLLRGETQY

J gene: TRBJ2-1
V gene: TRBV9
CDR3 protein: ASSVDGAGVYEQF

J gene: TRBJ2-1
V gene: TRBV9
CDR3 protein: ASSVGAGGNYNEQF

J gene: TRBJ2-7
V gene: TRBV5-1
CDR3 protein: ASSLGVRPYEQY